This T cell receptor (beta chain) was captured by sequencing in a study of response to subunit inactivated influenza vaccine (dated by TCRdb to 2017 to 2018). Describing the broader study: To follow how T cells responded to a trivalent subunit inactivated influenza vaccine, the researchers relied on deep quantitative profiling of the T cell receptor repertoire. Study-wide findings and limitations: The authors suggested that each seasonal influenza vaccination may recruit only a limited number of new T cells.

Library method: RT-PCR. Sequencing instrument: Illumina HiSeq 2500. TCRdb reworked the public reads: Q25 trimming with fastp, MiXCR clone assembly, productive beta chains retained. Identical CDR3 protein sequences are pooled into one entry, listed with their most common genes and DNA. The sample table holds approximately 520,000 distinct CDR3 sequences, of which about 25% were seen once. The top ten clonotypes cover less than 2.5% of the sample. Reading from cysteine to phenylalanine, the CDR3 counts 15 amino acids. The read is trimmed to its CDR3 DNA, 45 bases read in frame from base 1. Taken from the germline V gene, the CDR1 and CDR2 loops are SGHTA and FQGNSA. Cut back by 1 base and 5 bases, the V and J ends lie 12 bases apart. Comment on this clonotype: This clone's antigen is unknown. Base quality data are lacking; no much larger clone is found one base away.

This receptor was identified in a middle-aged man who received an inactivated influenza vaccine. Donor details come from another sample of the same person, matched by shared clones. Sample: CD4+ T cells sorted from PBMCs, taken roughly 5 days after vaccination. This chain is built from TRBV7-2 and TRBJ2-1; a confident D gene designation cannot be given. Here the CDR3 is given as CASSLEPHANNEQFF. The DNA sequence is as follows: TGTGCCAGCAGCTTAGAACCACACGCAAACAATGAGCAGTTCTTC.